One sample yielded the 10 T cell receptor beta chains listed below, sequenced in a study of blood T cell repertoires in COVID-19. The repertoire was sequenced with immunoSEQ multiplex PCR; TCRdb's copy has only in-frame clones and lacks some. The table has tens of thousands of clones, 70% to 85% seen once. Sample: peripheral blood. The receptor source for this set is a woman aged 50 to 65 with acute or convalescent COVID-19.

V is TRBV18 and J is TRBJ2-1, with a weak D call TRBD2 (6 bases). Trimming shortened V by 5 bases and J by 0 bases, and 14 bases separated the two germline ends. The germline V gene encodes CDR1 KGHSH and CDR2 LQKENI. The CDR3 runs to 16 residues. For the CDR3, the DNA is TGTGCCAGCTCATCTAGCGTCCTTAGCTCCTACAATGAGCAGTTCTTC. This codes for CASSSSVLSSYNEQFF.

The V call is TRBV29-1, the J call TRBJ2-3; D remains ambiguous. The germline gives CDR1 SQVTM, CDR2 ANQGSEA. The CDR3 totals 13 residues. V was cut by 5 bases and J by 2 bases, with 11 bases left in between. CDR3 DNA sequence: TGCAGCGTTCCCAGTGACAACACAGATACGCAGTATTTT. Protein: CSVPSDNTDTQYF.

This clone was seen more than once but under ten times. The chain combines TRBV5-6 with TRBJ1-4; 7 positions agree with TRBD1. After removal of 4 bases from V and 5 bases from J, the junction contained 8 bases not matched to a gene. Germline CDR1 is SGHDT and CDR2 is YYEEEE. The CDR3 sequence is 15 residues long. The CDR3: CASSGGQALNEKLFF. The CDR3 DNA sequence: TGTGCCAGCAGCGGTGGACAGGCCCTCAATGAAAAACTGTTTTTT.

The chain recombines TRBV27 with TRBJ1-5; no reliable D call. Trimming left V 7 bases short and J 1 base short, with 5 bases between. The CDR3 covers 12 residues. Germline CDR1 MNHEY, CDR2 SMNVEV (reference sequence). CDR3 region: CASNQSNQPQHF. The CDR3 nucleotides are TGTGCCAGCAATCAGAGCAATCAGCCCCAGCATTTT.

This rearrangement joins TRBV28 to TRBJ1-1, with a weak D call TRBD1 (6 bases). The CDR3 is 13 amino acids. Per germline, CDR1 MDHEN and CDR2 SYDVKM. V dropped 3 bases and J dropped 5 bases, with 10 bases sitting between them. The DNA of the CDR3 is TGTGCCAGCAGTTTTCAGGGGTGGACTGAAGCTTTCTTT. Its translation: CASSFQGWTEAFF.

The J gene is TRBJ1-2, the V gene TRBV30; D is undetermined. Germline-derived CDR1 and CDR2 are GTSNPN and SVGIG (reference sequence). The V gene lost 0 bases and the J gene lost 1 base, with 6 bases spanning the gap. The CDR3 sequence is 13 residues long. As DNA, the CDR3 is TGTGCCTGGAGTGTGAGTTTTAACTATGGCTACACCTTC. Amino acid sequence: CAWSVSFNYGYTF.

This chain links TRBV19 with TRBJ2-7; 12 bases fit TRBD1. The J segment lost 4 bases and the V segment lost 5 bases, leaving 6 bases of the junction unmatched. The CDR3 contains 15 residues. Per the germline V gene, CDR1 is LNHDA and CDR2 is SQIVND (reference sequence). The CDR3 bases are TGTGCCAGTAGTCCGGGACAGGGGGCCGGATACGAGCAGTACTTC. As protein: CASSPGQGAGYEQYF.

V and J are TRBV5-4 and TRBJ1-6, with 10 bases lining up with TRBD1. The CDR3 loop spans 13 amino acids. The J segment lost 9 bases and the V segment lost 7 bases, leaving 4 bases of the junction unmatched. CDR1 SGHNT and CDR2 YYREEE come from the germline V gene (reference sequence). This CDR3 is CASGDRGGSPLHF. CDR3 bases: TGTGCCAGCGGGGACAGGGGAGGTTCACCCCTCCACTTT. The full variable domain, with the rest looked up from reference TRBV5-4 and TRBJ1-6, is ETGVTQSPTHLIKTRGQQVTLRCSSQSGHNTVSWYQQALGQGPQFIFQYYREEENGRGNFPPRFSGLQFPNYSSELNVNALELDDSALYLCASGDRGGSPLHFGNGTRLTVT.

The chain links TRBV5-8 to TRBJ2-1; 9 bases are shared with TRBD1. Germline V lookup: CDR1 SGHTS, CDR2 YDEGEE. The V gene end was trimmed by 4 bases and the J gene end by 8 bases; junction bases not matched to a gene: 4. The CDR3 totals 13 residues. The CDR3 DNA reads as TGTGCCAGCAGCATTACAGGGGGCGATGAGCAGTTCTTC. Protein product: CASSITGGDEQFF.

The chain links TRBV6-5 to TRBJ1-5, with TRBD1 as a possible D gene (6 bases). Germline V gene sequence: CDR1 MNHEY, CDR2 SVGAGI. V gave up 6 bases and J gave up 4 bases, with 10 bases separating them. CDR3 size: 13 residues. CDR3 sequence: CASRNQGNQPQHF. In nucleotides, the CDR3 is TGTGCCAGCAGAAACCAGGGGAATCAGCCCCAGCATTTT.